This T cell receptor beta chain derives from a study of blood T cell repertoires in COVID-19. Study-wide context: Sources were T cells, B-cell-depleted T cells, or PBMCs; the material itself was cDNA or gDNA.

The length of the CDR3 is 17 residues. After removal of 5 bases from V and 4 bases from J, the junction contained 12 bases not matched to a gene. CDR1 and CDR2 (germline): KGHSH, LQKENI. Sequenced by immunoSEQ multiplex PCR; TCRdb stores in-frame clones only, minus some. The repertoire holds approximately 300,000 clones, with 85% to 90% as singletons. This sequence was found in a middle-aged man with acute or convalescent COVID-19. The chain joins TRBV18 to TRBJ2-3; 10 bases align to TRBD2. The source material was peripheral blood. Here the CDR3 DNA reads TGTGCCAGCTCATCTCGTGGGGGACTAGCGCGGGCAGATACGCAGTATTTT. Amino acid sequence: CASSSRGGLARADTQYF. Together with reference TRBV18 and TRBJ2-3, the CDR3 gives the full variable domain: NAGVMQNPRHLVRRRGQEARLRCSPMKGHSHVYWYRQLPEEGLKFMVYLQKENIIDESGMPKERFSAEFPKEGPSILRIQQVVRGDSAAYFCASSSRGGLARADTQYFGPGTRLTVL.